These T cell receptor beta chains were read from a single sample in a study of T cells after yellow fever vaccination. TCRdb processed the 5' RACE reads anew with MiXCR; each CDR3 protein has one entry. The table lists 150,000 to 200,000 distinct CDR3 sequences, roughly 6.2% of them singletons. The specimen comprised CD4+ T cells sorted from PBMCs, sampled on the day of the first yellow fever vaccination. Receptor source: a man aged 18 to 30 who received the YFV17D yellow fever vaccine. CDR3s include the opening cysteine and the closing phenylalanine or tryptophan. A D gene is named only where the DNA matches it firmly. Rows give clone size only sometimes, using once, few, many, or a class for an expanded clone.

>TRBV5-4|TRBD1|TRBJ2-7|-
TGTGCCAGCAGCTCCCCGGGACAGGGGGACTACGAGCAGTACTTC
CASSSPGQGDYEQYF
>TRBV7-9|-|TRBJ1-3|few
TGTGCCAGCAGCGCTCGACAGCTACGGTCCGCCATATATTTT
CASSARQLRSAIYF
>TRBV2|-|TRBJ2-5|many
TGTGCCAGCGGACGGGGACAAAGCGAAGAGACCCAGTACTTC
CASGRGQSEETQYF
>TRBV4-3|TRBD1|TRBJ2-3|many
TGCGCCAGCAGCCAAGGAGCCAGGGGGCGTGGAGATACGCAGTATTTT
CASSQGARGRGDTQYF
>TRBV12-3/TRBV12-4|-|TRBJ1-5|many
TGTGCCAGCAGTCCACTCACCAGACAGGCCAATCAGCCCCAGCATTTT
CASSPLTRQANQPQHF
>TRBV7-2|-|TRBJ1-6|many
TGTGCCAGCAGCTCGGGGCTCTATAATTCACCCCTCCACTTT
CASSSGLYNSPLHF
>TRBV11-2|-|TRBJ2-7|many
TGTGCCAGCAGCCCACGCCCCCTAACGGGCCCACCTACCTACGAGCAGTACTTC
CASSPRPLTGPPTYEQYF
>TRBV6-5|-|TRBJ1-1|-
TGTGCCAGCTCGAAGCACCCGAACACTGAAGCTTTCTTT
CASSKHPNTEAFF
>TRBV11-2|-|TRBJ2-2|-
TGTGCCAGCAGCTTATTCGGGGGCAACACCGGGGAGCTGTTTTTT
CASSLFGGNTGELFF
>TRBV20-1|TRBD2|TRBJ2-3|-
TGCAGTGCTAGGGTTACTAGCGGGGGAGATACGCAGTATTTT
CSARVTSGGDTQYF
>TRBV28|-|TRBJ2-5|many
TGTGCCAGCAGTCCTCCCGGGCGAGAGACCCAGTACTTC
CASSPPGRETQYF
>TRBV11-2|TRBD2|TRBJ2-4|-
TGTGCCAGCAGCCGAACGGTGGCTAGCGGGGGGGCTGGGACCAAAAACATTCAGTACTTC
CASSRTVASGGAGTKNIQYF
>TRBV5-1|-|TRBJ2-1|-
TGCGCCAGCAGCTCGACACAGAGCTACAATGAGCAGTTCTTC
CASSSTQSYNEQFF
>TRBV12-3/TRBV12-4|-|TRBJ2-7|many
TGTGCCAGCAGTTTAGGGACACCCCCCTACGAGCAGTACTTC
CASSLGTPPYEQYF
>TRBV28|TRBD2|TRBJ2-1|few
TGTGCCAGCAGTTTTACGGCTAGCGGGACCTACAATGAGCAGTTCTTC
CASSFTASGTYNEQFF
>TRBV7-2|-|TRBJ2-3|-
TGTGCCAGCAGCTTACCGACTCTCCCGGCCCGGTATTTT
CASSLPTLPARYF
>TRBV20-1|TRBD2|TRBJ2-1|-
TGCAGTGCTAGAAGGCGGGGGGCTGACAATGAGCAGTTCTTC
CSARRRGADNEQFF
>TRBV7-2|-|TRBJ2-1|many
TGTGCCAGCAGCTTTGACAGACAATACAATGAGCAGTTCTTC
CASSFDRQYNEQFF
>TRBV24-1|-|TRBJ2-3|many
TGTGCCACCAGTGATTCATCCGGGCCGCACACAGATACGCAGTATTTT
CATSDSSGPHTDTQYF
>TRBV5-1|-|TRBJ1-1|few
TGCGCCAGCAGAGTGGGGGCAATGAACACTGAAGCTTTCTTT
CASRVGAMNTEAFF
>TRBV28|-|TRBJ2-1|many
TGTGCCAGCAGTTTCAGGCGGGGATACAATGAGCAGTTCTTC
CASSFRRGYNEQFF
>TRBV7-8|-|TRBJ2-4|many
TGTGCCAGCAGCTTAGGTCGGACTTCTAACATTCAGTACTTC
CASSLGRTSNIQYF
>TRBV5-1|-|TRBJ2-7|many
TGCGCCAGCAGCTTGGAGGCGGTTAGCGAGCAGTACTTC
CASSLEAVSEQYF
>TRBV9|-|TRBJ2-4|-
TGTGCCAGCAGCGTAGAAGCCAAAGCCAAAAACATTCAGTACTTC
CASSVEAKAKNIQYF
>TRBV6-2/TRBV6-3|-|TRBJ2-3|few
TGTGCCAGCAGTTACTCTCGCCGAGATACGCAGTATTTT
CASSYSRRDTQYF
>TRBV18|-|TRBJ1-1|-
TGTGCCAGCTCACCAATTGGACGTGTAGAAGCTTTCTTT
CASSPIGRVEAFF
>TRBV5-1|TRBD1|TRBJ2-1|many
TGCGCCAGCAGCGTACAGGGGAACAATGAGCAGTTCTTC
CASSVQGNNEQFF
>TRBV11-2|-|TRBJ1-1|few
TGTGCCAGCAGCTCGACTCTCTTCCCCGGAAAATCCGAAGCTTTCTTT
CASSSTLFPGKSEAFF
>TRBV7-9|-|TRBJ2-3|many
TGTGCCAGCAGCATACCGGCTAGGACCATAGCAGATACGCAGTATTTT
CASSIPARTIADTQYF
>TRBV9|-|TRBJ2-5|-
TGTGCCAGCAGCGTAGCTCGGGGAGAGACCCAGTACTTC
CASSVARGETQYF
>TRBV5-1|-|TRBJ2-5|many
TGCGCCAGCAGCTTGGGTCACAGGGGACTCGGGACCCAGTACTTC
CASSLGHRGLGTQYF
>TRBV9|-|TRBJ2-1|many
TGTGCCAGCAGCCCAAGTAATGCGGACCGGGATGAGCAGTTCTTC
CASSPSNADRDEQFF
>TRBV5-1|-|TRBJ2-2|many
TGCGCCAGCAGCTTGGATGATCCGAACACCGGGGAGCTGTTTTTT
CASSLDDPNTGELFF
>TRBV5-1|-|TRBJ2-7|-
TGCGCCAGCAGCTTGGTTGGTGGAAGATCCTACGAGCAGTACTTC
CASSLVGGRSYEQYF
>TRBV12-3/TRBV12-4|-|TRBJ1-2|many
TGTGCCAGCAGCCCGTCCGGCCGAGCTAACTATGGCTACACCTTC
CASSPSGRANYGYTF
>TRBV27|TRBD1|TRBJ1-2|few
TGTGCCAGCAGTTCACAGGGGATGGACTATGGCTACACCTTC
CASSSQGMDYGYTF
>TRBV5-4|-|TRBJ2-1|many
TGTGCCACTAGAGCGTTGGGGGGCCTGGGGTACAATGAGCAGTTCTTC
CATRALGGLGYNEQFF
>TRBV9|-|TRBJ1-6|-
TGTGCCAGCAGCGTAGGCGGGGGGAGTAATTCACCCCTCCACTTT
CASSVGGGSNSPLHF
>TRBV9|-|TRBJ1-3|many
TGTGCCAGCAGCGTAGATGGAGTGACTATTGGCGGAAACACCATATATTTT
CASSVDGVTIGGNTIYF
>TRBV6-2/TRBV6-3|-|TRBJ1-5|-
TGTGCCAGCAGTTACGGCGGGCCCCGAAGGGGTCCCCAGCATTTT
CASSYGGPRRGPQHF
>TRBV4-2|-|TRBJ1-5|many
TGTGCCAGCAGCCAAGTGAGGGGGGGCAATCAGCCCCAGCATTTT
CASSQVRGGNQPQHF